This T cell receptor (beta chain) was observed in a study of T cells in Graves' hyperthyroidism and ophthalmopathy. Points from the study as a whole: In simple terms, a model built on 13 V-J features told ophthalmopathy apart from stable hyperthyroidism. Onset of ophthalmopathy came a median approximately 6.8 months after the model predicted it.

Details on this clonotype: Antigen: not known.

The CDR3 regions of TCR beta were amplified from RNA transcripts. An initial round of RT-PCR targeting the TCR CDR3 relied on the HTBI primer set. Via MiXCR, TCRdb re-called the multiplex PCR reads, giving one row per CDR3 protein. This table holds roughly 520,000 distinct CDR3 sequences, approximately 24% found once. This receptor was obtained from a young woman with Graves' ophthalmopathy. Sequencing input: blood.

The CDR3 loop reads CASSREGASRYGYTF. CDR3 in DNA: TGCGCCAGCTCAAGGGAGGGGGCTTCTCGCTATGGCTACACCTTC. The rearrangement links TRBV4-3 to TRBJ1-2; 7 bases are a match to TRBD1. The V gene end was trimmed by 8 bases and the J gene end by 4 bases; junction bases not matched to a gene: 13. This CDR3 contains 15 residues. Looked up from germline, CDR1 is LGHNA and CDR2 is YSLEER.